Listed here are 10 T cell receptor beta chains from one sample, sequenced in a study of blood T cell repertoires in COVID-19. The assay was immunoSEQ multiplex PCR, and TCRdb's table has in-frame clones only and misses some. This repertoire shows fewer than 300,000 clones, about 85% found once; its top ten account for 0.75% to 0.95%. Material: peripheral blood. These receptors came from a human donor with COVID-19, enrolled during active disease. The donor label of this sample is uncertain.

The chain uses TRBV29-1 and TRBJ2-3, with D possibly matching TRBD2 (6 bases). CDR3 size: 17 residues. Germline V gives CDR1 SQVTM, CDR2 ANQGSEA. V was pared by 2 bases and J by 0 bases, with 18 bases between. This CDR3 is CSVEPLLAHTSTDTQYF. CDR3 sequence (DNA): TGCAGCGTTGAACCACTTCTAGCGCATACTAGCACAGATACGCAGTATTTT.

This sequence joins TRBV2 and TRBJ1-2; 11 nucleotides match TRBD1. The CDR3 sequence is 13 residues long. Per the germline V gene, CDR1 is SNHLY and CDR2 is FYNNEI. With 8 bases clipped from V and 8 bases from J, the junction kept 7 bases outside the gene matches. The CDR3 DNA reads as TGTGCCAGCGAACCGGACAGGGGGCCAGGCTACACCTTC. Translated, it gives CASEPDRGPGYTF.

J is TRBJ2-6 and V is TRBV18, with 10 nucleotides matching TRBD1. Looked up from germline, CDR1 is KGHSH and CDR2 is LQKENI. The CDR3 is 19 residues long. The trim removed 6 bases at V and 0 bases at J, leaving 11 bases unmatched. For the CDR3, the DNA is TGTGCCAGCTCGTTAGACCAGACAGGGGGCTCCTCTGGGGCCAACGTCCTGACTTTC. Protein product: CASSLDQTGGSSGANVLTF.

This clone has just one count. The rearrangement joins TRBV2 to TRBJ1-6; TRBD1 matches at 8 bases. This CDR3 is built from 13 residues. With V trimmed by 7 bases and J by 6 bases, 2 bases remained unmatched. Germline V gene sequence: CDR1 SNHLY, CDR2 FYNNEI. The CDR3 is CASKQGGNSPLHF. The DNA of the CDR3 is TGTGCCAGCAAACAGGGGGGTAATTCACCCCTCCACTTT.

This clone was picked up one time. V is TRBV7-9 and J is TRBJ1-4, with 7 bases aligning to TRBD1. The germline gives CDR1 SEHNR, CDR2 FQNEAQ (reference sequence). Trimming took 5 bases from V and 5 from J; bases not matched to a gene: 8. This CDR3 has 15 amino acids. The CDR3, as DNA: TGTGCCAGCAGCGAATTCCAGGGGGAGAATGAAAAACTGTTTTTT. Its protein product is CASSEFQGENEKLFF.

This chain connects TRBV9 to TRBJ1-2; D unclear. This CDR3 has 15 residues. The V and J ends lost 0 bases and 0 bases respectively, with 9 bases between them. CDR1 and CDR2 (germline): SGDLS, YYNGEE. The CDR3 coding sequence is TGTGCCAGCAGCGTAGGGAGGGCGCCTAACTATGGCTACACCTTC. The encoded protein is CASSVGRAPNYGYTF.

The chain has TRBV6-5 and TRBJ2-5, with 7 nucleotides matching TRBD1. V trimming: 5 bases; J trimming: 4 bases; junction bases outside the gene matches: 7. The germline V gene has CDR1 MNHEY and CDR2 SVGAGI. This CDR3 is 14 amino acids long. CDR3 bases: TGTGCCAGCAGTAATGGACAGGACCCAGAGACCCAGTACTTC. Translating it yields CASSNGQDPETQYF.

Only one count was recorded for this clone. V usage is TRBV5-1 and J usage is TRBJ1-2; D gene uncertain. V was clipped by 0 bases and J by 3 bases, with 9 bases between them. Germline CDR1 is SGHRS and CDR2 is YFSETQ. The CDR3 consists of 14 residues. This CDR3 is CASSLGGGDYGYTF. In DNA, the CDR3 is TGCGCCAGCAGCTTGGGGGGAGGTGACTATGGCTACACCTTC.

This chain joins TRBV20-1 and TRBJ2-3; tentative D call: TRBD2 (5 bases). The CDR3 extends over 14 amino acids. The V end was cut by 3 bases, the J end by 6 bases, with 16 bases between. CDR1 DFQATT and CDR2 SNEGSKA come from the germline V gene (reference sequence). The CDR3 reads CSASATHRRDTQYF. The CDR3 nucleotides are TGCAGTGCTAGTGCCACCCATCGGAGGGATACGCAGTATTTT.

V gene TRBV27 combines with J gene TRBJ1-2, with D tentatively TRBD1 (5 bases). The V end was cut by 2 bases, the J end by 7 bases, with 14 bases between. The CDR3 totals 14 residues. Germline V gene lookup returns CDR1 MNHEY and CDR2 SMNVEV (reference sequence). In DNA, the CDR3 is TGTGCCAGCAGTTTACAGGGAGGCAATGGTGGCTACACCTTC. Translation: CASSLQGGNGGYTF.